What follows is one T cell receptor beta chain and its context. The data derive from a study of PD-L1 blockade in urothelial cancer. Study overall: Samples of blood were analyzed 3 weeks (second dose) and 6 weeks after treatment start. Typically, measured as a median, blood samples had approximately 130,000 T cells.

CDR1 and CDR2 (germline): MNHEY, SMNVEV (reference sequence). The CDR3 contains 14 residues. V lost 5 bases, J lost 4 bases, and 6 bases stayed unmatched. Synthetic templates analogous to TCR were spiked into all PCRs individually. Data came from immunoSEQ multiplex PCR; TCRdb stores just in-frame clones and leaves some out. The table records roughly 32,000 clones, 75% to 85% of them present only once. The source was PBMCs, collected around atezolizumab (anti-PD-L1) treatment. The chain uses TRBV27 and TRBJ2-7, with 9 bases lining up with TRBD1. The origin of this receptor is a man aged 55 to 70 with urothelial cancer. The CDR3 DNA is TGTGCCAGCAGTCCGACAGGGGGGACTTACGAGCAGTACTTC. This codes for CASSPTGGTYEQYF.